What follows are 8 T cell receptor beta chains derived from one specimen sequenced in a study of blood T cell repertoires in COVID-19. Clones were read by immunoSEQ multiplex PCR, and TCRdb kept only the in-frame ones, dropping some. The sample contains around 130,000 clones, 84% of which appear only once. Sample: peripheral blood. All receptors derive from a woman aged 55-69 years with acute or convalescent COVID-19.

Written as DNA, the CDR3 is TGTGCCAGCAGTTTAGGGGGCCACTCCTATGGCTACACCTTC. Protein product: CASSLGGHSYGYTF. The chain uses TRBV27 and TRBJ1-2; D is perhaps TRBD1 (6 bases). CDR1 and CDR2 (germline): MNHEY, SMNVEV (reference sequence). Trimming removed 2 bases from V and 4 bases from J, with 11 bases in between. The CDR3 loop spans 14 amino acids.

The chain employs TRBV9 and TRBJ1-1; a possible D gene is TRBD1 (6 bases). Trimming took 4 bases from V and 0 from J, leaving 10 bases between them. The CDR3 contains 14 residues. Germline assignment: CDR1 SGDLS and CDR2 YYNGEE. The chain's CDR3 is CASSQGPLNTEAFF. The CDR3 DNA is TGTGCCAGCAGCCAGGGGCCACTGAACACTGAAGCTTTCTTT.

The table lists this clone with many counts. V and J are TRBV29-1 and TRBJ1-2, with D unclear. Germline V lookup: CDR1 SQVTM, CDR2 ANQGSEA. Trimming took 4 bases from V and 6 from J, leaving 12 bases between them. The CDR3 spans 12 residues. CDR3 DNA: TGCAGCGTTGTTCTGACATTCAATGGCTACACCTTC. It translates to CSVVLTFNGYTF.

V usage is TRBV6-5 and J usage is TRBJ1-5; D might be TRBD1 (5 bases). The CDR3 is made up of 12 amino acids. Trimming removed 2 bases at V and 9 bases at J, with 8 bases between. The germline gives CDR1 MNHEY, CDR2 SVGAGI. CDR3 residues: CASSYLGGPQHF. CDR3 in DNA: TGTGCCAGCAGTTACCTCGGGGGGCCCCAGCATTTT.

The CDR3 DNA sequence: TGTGCCAGTAGATTATCAGGATTTAGCAATCAGCCCCAGCATTTT. It specifies CASRLSGFSNQPQHF. The chain combines TRBV19 with TRBJ1-5; D not resolved. The CDR3 is 15 amino acids. With 6 bases removed from V and 0 bases from J, the gap between germline ends came to 12 bases. CDR1 and CDR2 (germline): LNHDA, SQIVND (reference sequence).

The CDR3 spells CASSPPGRGTEAFF. The CDR3 coding sequence is TGTGCCAGCAGCCCCCCAGGCAGGGGCACTGAAGCTTTCTTT. The gene calls are TRBV5-4 and TRBJ1-1; D may be TRBD1 (6 bases). This CDR3 spans 14 amino acids. Germline V gene data show CDR1 as SGHNT and CDR2 as YYREEE (reference sequence). Trimming removed 4 bases from V and 4 bases from J, with 14 bases in between.

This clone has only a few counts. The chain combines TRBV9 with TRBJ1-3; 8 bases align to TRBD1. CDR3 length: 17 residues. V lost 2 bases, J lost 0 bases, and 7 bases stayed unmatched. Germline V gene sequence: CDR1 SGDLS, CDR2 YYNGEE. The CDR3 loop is CASSVGADRVSGNTIYF. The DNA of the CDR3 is TGTGCCAGCAGCGTTGGTGCGGACAGGGTCTCTGGAAACACCATATATTTT. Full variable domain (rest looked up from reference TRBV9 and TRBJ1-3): DSGVTQTPKHLITATGQRVTLRCSPRSGDLSVYWYQQSLDQGLQFLIQYYNGEERAKGNILERFSAQQFPDLHSELNLSSLELGDSALYFCASSVGADRVSGNTIYFGEGSWLTVV.

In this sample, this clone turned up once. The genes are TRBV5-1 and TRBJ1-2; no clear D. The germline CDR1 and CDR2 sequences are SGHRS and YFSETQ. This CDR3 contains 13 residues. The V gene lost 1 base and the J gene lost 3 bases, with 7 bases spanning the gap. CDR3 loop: CASSLSQYYGYTF. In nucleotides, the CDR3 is TGCGCCAGCAGCTTGAGTCAGTACTATGGCTACACCTTC.